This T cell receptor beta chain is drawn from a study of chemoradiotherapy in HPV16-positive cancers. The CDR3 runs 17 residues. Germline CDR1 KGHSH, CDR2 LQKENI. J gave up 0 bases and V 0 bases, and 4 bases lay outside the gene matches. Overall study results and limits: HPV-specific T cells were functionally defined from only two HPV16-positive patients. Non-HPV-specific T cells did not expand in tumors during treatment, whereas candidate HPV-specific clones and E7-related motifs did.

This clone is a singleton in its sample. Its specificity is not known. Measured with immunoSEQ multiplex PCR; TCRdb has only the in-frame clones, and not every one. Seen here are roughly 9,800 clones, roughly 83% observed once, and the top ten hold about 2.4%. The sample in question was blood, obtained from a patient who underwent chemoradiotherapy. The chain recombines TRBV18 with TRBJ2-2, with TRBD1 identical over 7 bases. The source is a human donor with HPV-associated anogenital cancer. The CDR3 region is CASSPPQTGTNTGELFF. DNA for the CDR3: TGTGCCAGCTCACCACCACAGACAGGGACGAACACCGGGGAGCTGTTTTTT.